One and the same sample provided the 12 T cell receptor beta chains below, sequenced in a study of CD8 T cells in ankylosing spondylitis. Study-level findings and limits: One TCR beta motif, made up of roughly 8 highly homologous variants, appeared characteristic of ankylosing spondylitis blood.

TCRdb reprocessed the 5' RACE reads with MiXCR, giving one entry per CDR3 protein. The sample carries about 500,000 distinct CDR3 sequences, about 5.7% recorded once. The antigens of these receptors remain unknown. The sequencing input was blood, either unsorted or a sorted T cell fraction (not recorded which). The source is a male donor with ankylosing spondylitis.

This clonotype has ten or more counts. The chain carries TRBV20-1 and TRBJ1-1, with 9 bases fitting TRBD1. This CDR3 contains 13 residues. In germline, CDR1 is DFQATT, CDR2 SNEGSKA (reference sequence). This CDR3 reads CTPGQGTNTEAFF. CDR3 in DNA: TGCACCCCGGGACAGGGAACGAACACTGAAGCTTTCTTT.

This clonotype showed up just a few times. The V call is TRBV20-1, the J call TRBJ1-3, with TRBD1 matching over 7 bases. From germline, CDR1 is DFQATT and CDR2 SNEGSKA (reference sequence). The CDR3 runs 14 residues. Trimming took 5 bases from V and 4 from J; bases not matched to a gene: 8. CDR3 loop: CSACPGTVGNTIYF. For the CDR3, the DNA is TGCAGTGCTTGCCCCGGGACAGTGGGAAACACCATATATTTT.

This clonotype was counted many times. The V call is TRBV7-2, the J call TRBJ1-5; possibly TRBD1 for D (6 bases). The ends were cut back, 5 bases at V and 2 bases at J, with 13 bases in the middle. The CDR3 consists of 15 residues. Germline V gives CDR1 SGHTA, CDR2 FQGNSA. CDR3 sequence (DNA): TGTGCCAGCAGCGGGGGGGGGCCGGGCAATCAGCCCCAGCATTTT. This encodes CASSGGGPGNQPQHF.

This chain connects TRBV7-9 to TRBJ2-5; 9 bases are a match to TRBD1. V lost 10 bases and J lost 5; bases outside the gene matches: 17. The CDR3 length is 16 residues. Looked up from germline, CDR1 is SEHNR and CDR2 is FQNEAQ (reference sequence). This CDR3 reads CATPTRTGGALETQYF. The CDR3 DNA reads as TGTGCCACGCCGACCCGAACAGGGGGCGCTTTGGAGACCCAGTACTTC.

V gene TRBV6-5 combines with J gene TRBJ1-1, with TRBD1 matching over 7 bases. There are 14 residues in the CDR3. Germline CDR1 MNHEY, CDR2 SVGAGI. V was clipped by 0 bases and J by 3 bases; unmatched bases: 1. The CDR3 DNA reads TGTGCCAGCAGTTACTCTACAGGGGACACTGAAGCTTTCTTT. Amino acid sequence: CASSYSTGDTEAFF.

This clonotype was observed at least ten times. This sequence joins TRBV29-1 and TRBJ1-2; 7 nucleotides align to TRBD1. CDR1 and CDR2 (germline): SQVTM, ANQGSEA. The CDR3 has 16 residues. The ends lost 6 bases at V and 5 bases at J; junction bases unmatched: 18. Here the CDR3 reads CSVSGTYRDSDYGYTF. In DNA, the CDR3 is TGCAGCGTGAGTGGGACATACCGGGACAGTGATTATGGCTACACCTTC.

The chain couples TRBV20-1 to TRBJ2-1, with 10 bases identical to TRBD2. Germline CDR1 reads DFQATT; CDR2 reads SNEGSKA (reference sequence). With V trimmed by 4 bases and J by 3 bases, 6 bases remained unmatched. The CDR3 length is 15 residues. The chain's CDR3 is CSATIAGGLYNEQFF. CDR3 nucleotides: TGCAGTGCTACGATAGCGGGAGGACTCTACAATGAGCAGTTCTTC.

This clonotype was recorded many times. The chain carries TRBV20-1 and TRBJ1-5, with TRBD1 as a possible D gene (5 bases). The V gene lost 6 bases and the J gene lost 3 bases, with 9 bases spanning the gap. Germline V gene data show CDR1 as DFQATT and CDR2 as SNEGSKA (reference sequence). The CDR3 is 12 residues long. This CDR3 is CSAQGFNQPQHF. The CDR3 DNA follows: TGCAGTGCCCAGGGATTCAATCAGCCCCAGCATTTT.

There are many counts of this clonotype. The chain combines TRBV2 with TRBJ1-1; D ambiguous. Deletions cut 3 bases from V and 4 bases from J, with 9 bases between. The CDR3 has 13 residues. CDR1 and CDR2 from the germline V gene are SNHLY and FYNNEI. CDR3 protein: CASSDERTTEAFF. CDR3 bases: TGTGCCAGCAGTGACGAGAGGACCACTGAAGCTTTCTTT.

This clonotype appeared many times. The genes are TRBV5-1 and TRBJ2-1, with 7 bases that match TRBD1. CDR1 is SGHRS, CDR2 YFSETQ, per germline. The CDR3 sequence is 14 residues long. The V gene end was trimmed by 0 bases and the J gene end by 10 bases; junction bases not matched to a gene: 7. CDR3 protein: CASSLGPQGREQFF. The CDR3 DNA sequence: TGCGCCAGCAGCTTGGGCCCACAGGGGAGAGAGCAGTTCTTC.

This clonotype was counted between two and nine times. The chain uses TRBV6-5 and TRBJ2-1, with TRBD2 matching 10 bases. The CDR3 is 16 residues long. With 4 bases clipped from V and 7 bases from J, the junction kept 10 bases outside the gene matches. Germline-derived CDR1 and CDR2 are MNHEY and SVGAGI. CDR3 amino acids: CASSSFLSGGINEQFF. The CDR3 coding sequence is TGTGCCAGCAGTTCGTTCCTTAGCGGGGGGATAAATGAGCAGTTCTTC.

At least ten counts were recorded for this clonotype. The genes are TRBV20-1 and TRBJ2-7; the D is unclear. This CDR3 spans 13 amino acids. Germline CDR1 is DFQATT and CDR2 is SNEGSKA (reference sequence). The V and J ends lost 1 base and 6 bases respectively, with 13 bases between them. The CDR3 DNA reads TGCAGTGCTAGAGTTGGTCCTCTTCCCGAGCAGTACTTC. The encoded protein is CSARVGPLPEQYF.